This T cell receptor beta chain is drawn from a study of blood T cell repertoires in COVID-19. Study in general: PBMCs, B-cell-depleted T cells, or T cells were the source of the cDNA or gDNA that made up the material.

The CDR3 has 19 amino acids. The germline V gene has CDR1 SGHTA and CDR2 FQGTGA. With V trimmed by 2 bases and J by 0 bases, 10 bases remained unmatched. Libraries were prepared by immunoSEQ multiplex PCR; TCRdb keeps only in-frame clonotypes and omits some of them. The sample shows 310,000 or so clones, over 75% of them seen only once. This clone was recorded only once. This chain links TRBV7-3 with TRBJ2-6; 7 positions agree with TRBD1. Sequenced sample: PBMCs or T cells enriched from blood (not recorded which). The sequence was obtained from a woman in her twenties or thirties who had recovered from COVID-19. For the CDR3, the DNA is TGTGCCAGCAGCTTAGGCCTCGGCAGGGGGAGCTCTGGGGCCAACGTCCTGACTTTC. The encoded protein is CASSLGLGRGSSGANVLTF.